This TCR beta chain originates from a study of blood T cell repertoires in COVID-19. Overall study context: Sites in the United States, Italy and Spain provided acute and convalescent COVID-19 samples.

Original handling: By means of reference gene primer amplification, nucleated cell counts were estimated. Some clones are missing from TCRdb's copy, which holds only in-frame ones; the method was immunoSEQ multiplex PCR. V and J calls and clone size follow that table, whereas D and trimming were derived from the DNA. The sample yields about 71,000 clones, about nine tenths seen once. CDR1 is MNHEY, CDR2 SVGEGT, per germline. The CDR3 sequence is 15 residues long. V dropped 5 bases and J dropped 7; count of bases not matched to a gene: 6. The origin of this receptor is a woman aged 18-30 years with acute or convalescent COVID-19. Sequencing used peripheral blood. V usage is TRBV6-2 or TRBV6-3 and J usage is TRBJ2-3, with TRBD2 matching 13 bases. The CDR3 sequence is CASSRTSGSIYTQYF. Written as DNA, the CDR3 is TGTGCCAGCAGTCGGACTAGCGGGAGTATTTATACGCAGTATTTT.